Shown below are 8 T cell receptor beta chains from a single sample sequenced in a study of cytomegalovirus exposure and HLA in healthy donors. The PCR employed 60 Vbeta primers together with 13 Jbeta primers. Assay: immunoSEQ multiplex PCR; the TCRdb copy retains only in-frame clones and omits some. The sample records 130,000 to 150,000 clones, approximately 80% being singletons. The source material was PBMCs. These receptors came from a woman in her thirties or forties in good health and CMV-seropositive.

There are a few counts of this clone. The chain has TRBV5-1 and TRBJ1-5; TRBD1 agrees at 8 bases. The J segment lost 4 bases and the V segment lost 3 bases, leaving 9 bases of the junction unmatched. This CDR3 is built from 16 residues. From germline, CDR1 is SGHRS and CDR2 YFSETQ. The CDR3 nucleotides are TGCGCCAGCAGCTGGGGGACAGGAGGGCCAAATCAGCCCCAGCATTTT. Translation: CASSWGTGGPNQPQHF.

As to this clone: Germline and junction disagree at one end, which may indicate a read error. Other DNA sequences within the sample encode an identical CDR3. This rearrangement joins TRBV7-3 to TRBJ2-3; 7 bases map to TRBD1. Germline V gives CDR1 SGHTA, CDR2 FQGTGA. This CDR3 region has 15 residues. The CDR3 spells CASSRTGSDTDTQYF. DNA for the CDR3: TGTGCCAGCAGCCGGACAGGATCAGACACAGACACGCAGTATTTT.

V gene TRBV29-1 combines with J gene TRBJ2-7; no reliable D call. The CDR3 runs 11 residues. V was cut by 3 bases and J by 4 bases, with 7 bases left in between. Germline V CDR1 and CDR2: SQVTM, ANQGSEA. As DNA, the CDR3 is TGCAGCGTTGACTGGGCGTACGAGCAGTACTTC. Its translation: CSVDWAYEQYF.

CDR3 DNA sequence: TGTGCCAGCAGCCTTTTAGGCTTTGTGGGACAGTGGCCCGAAGCTTTCTTT. Protein product: CASSLLGFVGQWPEAFF. The chain employs TRBV28 and TRBJ1-1, with 7 bases fitting TRBD1. Losses at the gene ends were 6 bases for V and 8 bases for J; bases not matched to a gene: 21. The CDR3 consists of 17 residues. The germline CDR1 and CDR2 sequences are MDHEN and SYDVKM.

CDR3 sequence (DNA): TGCGCCAGCAGCCAAGGACAGGGGAGGACCGGGGAGCTGTTTTTT. Translation gives CASSQGQGRTGELFF. This chain joins TRBV4-3 and TRBJ2-2; 8 bases align to TRBD1. The V and J ends lost 1 base and 5 bases, in that order; junction bases with no gene match: 3. Germline loops: CDR1 LGHNA, CDR2 YSLEER. The CDR3 extends over 15 amino acids.

This clone has just one count. The V gene is TRBV5-1, the J gene TRBJ2-6; 7 bases agree with TRBD1. The CDR3 length is 15 residues. Germline V gene sequence: CDR1 SGHRS, CDR2 YFSETQ. The ends lost 6 bases at V and 2 bases at J; junction bases unmatched: 5. The CDR3 here is CASTYRGAGANVLTF. The DNA of the CDR3 is TGCGCCAGCACTTACAGGGGTGCTGGGGCCAACGTCCTGACTTTC.

The chain is built from TRBV28 and TRBJ1-2; a possible D gene is TRBD1 (5 bases). V was shortened by 5 bases and J by 4 bases, with 8 bases between the two germline ends. The CDR3 runs 12 residues. Germline assignment: CDR1 MDHEN and CDR2 SYDVKM. CDR3 nucleotide sequence: TGTGCCAGCAGTCAAGGGGTCTATGGCTACACCTTC. Translating gives CASSQGVYGYTF.

The chain carries TRBV27 and TRBJ2-3; tentatively, D is TRBD1 (5 bases). The germline V gene has CDR1 MNHEY and CDR2 SMNVEV (reference sequence). V lost 4 bases and J 3 bases, leaving 17 bases between the germline ends. This CDR3 spans 16 amino acids. CDR3 region: CASSSLSRDGTDTQYF. CDR3 nucleotide sequence: TGTGCCAGCAGTTCCTTAAGCAGGGATGGGACAGATACGCAGTATTTT.